Listed below are T cell receptor beta chains from one sample, sequenced in a study of patients and donors after allogeneic stem cell transplantation. Each CDR3 protein gets one entry after TCRdb re-called the RT-PCR reads with MiXCR. The sample includes 100,000 to 130,000 distinct CDR3 sequences, approximately 35% seen only once; the top ten take 27%. What was sequenced was blood, either unsorted or a sorted T cell fraction (not recorded which). The receptors derive from a human donor who was either an allogeneic HSCT recipient or a stem cell or donor lymphocyte infusion donor (not recorded which). It is not recorded whose cells these are; they may come from a transplant donor. The CDR3 runs from the conserved cysteine through the conserved F or W. A D gene is named only where the DNA matches it firmly. Where a row states a size, it is once, few, many or the class of an expanded clone; other rows omit it.

>-|TRBJ1-1|TRBV29-1|many
TGCAGCGTTGAGCGGCCTATGAACACTGAAGCTTTCTTT
CSVERPMNTEAFF
>-|TRBJ1-1|TRBV30|-
TGTGCCTGGAGTGTAGGGGGAAGGAGTGAAGCTTTCTTT
CAWSVGGRSEAFF
>TRBD2|TRBJ2-1|TRBV10-3|-
TGTGCCATCAGTGAGCGGGAGGAATCCAATGAGCAGTTCTTC
CAISEREESNEQFF
>TRBD1|TRBJ1-2|TRBV29-1|many
TGCAGCGTGGCGGGACAGAACTATGGCTACACCTTC
CSVAGQNYGYTF
>-|TRBJ2-7|TRBV28|-
TGTGCCAGCGCAACAAACTACGAGCAGTACTTC
CASATNYEQYF
>TRBD1|TRBJ2-3|TRBV28|-
TGTGCCAGCAGTGACAGGGGGAAGCGGAACACAGATACGCAGTATTTT
CASSDRGKRNTDTQYF
>-|TRBJ1-6|TRBV27|few
TGTGCCAGCAGGGTCAGGGCCAGCTCCTATAATTCACCCCTCCACTTT
CASRVRASSYNSPLHF
>-|TRBJ1-1|TRBV24-1|-
TGTGCCACCAGTGATAGAAACACTGAAGCTTTCTTT
CATSDRNTEAFF
>-|TRBJ2-1|TRBV5-1|few
TGCGCCAGCAGCTTGGGGGGTCTCAGTAATGAGCAGTTCTTC
CASSLGGLSNEQFF
>-|TRBJ1-3|TRBV6-5|-
TGTGCCAGCAGTTACTCTGGGGGGCAAAGATCTGGAAACACCATATATTTT
CASSYSGGQRSGNTIYF
>-|TRBJ1-1|TRBV12-3/TRBV12-4|few
TGTGCCAGCAGCCGCCGACAGAACTATGAAGCTTTCTTT
CASSRRQNYEAFF
>TRBD1|TRBJ2-1|TRBV7-2|-
TGTGCCAGCAGCTTAGCCAGGGGGCTTACGGATGAGCAGTTCTTC
CASSLARGLTDEQFF
>TRBD1|TRBJ1-1|TRBV6-5|-
TGTGCCAGCAGCCGGATAAGACAGGGAGGGAACACTGAAGCTTTCTTT
CASSRIRQGGNTEAFF
>TRBD2|TRBJ2-3|TRBV4-2|-
TGTGCCAGCAGCCAAGGGACTAGCGGGAACACAGATACGCAGTATTTT
CASSQGTSGNTDTQYF
>-|TRBJ2-7|TRBV4-2|-
TGTGCCAGCAGCCGGGACTGGGCCTCCTACGAGCAGTACTTC
CASSRDWASYEQYF
>-|TRBJ1-1|TRBV16|few
TGTGCCAGCAGCCAATACACTGAAGCTTTCTTT
CASSQYTEAFF
>TRBD1|TRBJ1-2|TRBV29-1|few
TGCAGCGTTGTACAGGGGACCTATGGCTACACCTTC
CSVVQGTYGYTF
>TRBD1|TRBJ2-7|TRBV29-1|-
TGCAGCATCCGACAGGGATTCAGCGAGCAGTACTTC
CSIRQGFSEQYF
>-|TRBJ1-5|TRBV20-1|-
TGCAGTGCTAGTACCCGACAGTACCCCTGGGGCAATCAGCCCCAGCATTTT
CSASTRQYPWGNQPQHF
>-|TRBJ1-3|TRBV11-2|-
TGTGCCACCTCGCCAGGGCCAGGAAACACCATATATTTT
CATSPGPGNTIYF
>-|TRBJ1-5|TRBV28|few
TGTGCCAGCAGTTCTCAGGGTGTAGGGAATCAGCCCCAGCATTTT
CASSSQGVGNQPQHF
>-|TRBJ2-7|TRBV4-1|-
TGCGCCAGCAGCCAAGATGTTATTTTCAGTCTTTCGAGGGAGCAGTACTTC
CASSQDVIFSLSREQYF
>-|TRBJ2-2|TRBV9|-
TGTGCCAGCAGCGTAGACGGTGGGGCGACCGGGGAGCTGTTTTTT
CASSVDGGATGELFF
>TRBD1|TRBJ1-2|TRBV6-1|-
TGTGCCAGCAGTGAATATGCAGACAGGGACTATGGCTACACCTTC
CASSEYADRDYGYTF
>TRBD2|TRBJ2-1|TRBV24-1|few
TGTGCCACCAGTGATTCTAGCGGGAGGGGCCCCAATGAGCAGTTCTTC
CATSDSSGRGPNEQFF
>-|TRBJ2-1|TRBV20-1|few
TGCAGTGCTAGAGACCCCTACTCTTCCTCCTACAATGAGCAGTTCTTC
CSARDPYSSSYNEQFF
>TRBD1|TRBJ1-6|TRBV20-1|-
TGCAGTGTTGCGGACAGGTTTAATTCACCCCTCCACTTT
CSVADRFNSPLHF
>TRBD1|TRBJ1-6|TRBV7-6|-
TGTGCCAGCAGCCCGACAGGGGACTCACCCCTCCACTTT
CASSPTGDSPLHF
>-|TRBJ2-5|TRBV28|-
TGTGCCAGCAGTTCCCTCGGCAGGGGACAAGAGACCCAGTACTTC
CASSSLGRGQETQYF
>TRBD1|TRBJ1-5|TRBV6-5|few
TGTGCCAGCAGTAGGGACAGAATCGATCAGCCCCAGCATTTT
CASSRDRIDQPQHF
>TRBD2|TRBJ2-7|TRBV20-1|-
TGCAGTGCTGGGGCGGGAGGGATTTACGAGCAGTACTTC
CSAGAGGIYEQYF
>-|TRBJ2-3|TRBV6-5|-
TGTGCCAGCAGGCCGGTAGCGGAGATCACAGATACGCAGTATTTT
CASRPVAEITDTQYF
>-|TRBJ2-7|TRBV27|-
TGTGCCAGCAGTTTTATGGGAGCTACGGAGCAGTACTTC
CASSFMGATEQYF
>TRBD2|TRBJ2-5|TRBV6-5|few
TGTGCCAGCAGTTACACCCGAATGACTAGCGGGGGTAGCCAAGAGACCCAGTACTTC
CASSYTRMTSGGSQETQYF
>TRBD1|TRBJ2-5|TRBV7-9|-
TGTGCCAGCAGCTCCACCCTTTCCGACAGGGAACAGAAGACCCAGTACTTC
CASSSTLSDREQKTQYF
>TRBD2|TRBJ2-2|TRBV6-2/TRBV6-3|-
TGTGCCAGCAGTTACGGGACAGGAGCTAGCGGGAGTCGCACCGGGGAGCTGTTTTTT
CASSYGTGASGSRTGELFF
>-|TRBJ1-1|TRBV12-3/TRBV12-4|few
TGTGCCAGCAGTCCTCTCCGGGACAAAGCTAACACTGAAGCTTTCTTT
CASSPLRDKANTEAFF
>-|TRBJ2-7|TRBV7-9|few
TGTGCCAGCAGTACGACAGTCTGGGACGAGCAGTACTTC
CASSTTVWDEQYF
>-|TRBJ1-5|TRBV27|-
TGTGCCAGCACCTCGGACAGCCACAATCAGCCCCAGCATTTT
CASTSDSHNQPQHF
>-|TRBJ1-1|TRBV12-3/TRBV12-4|-
TGTGCCAGCAGCCCCACATGGAACACTGAAGCTTTCTTT
CASSPTWNTEAFF
>TRBD1|TRBJ2-3|TRBV12-3/TRBV12-4|few
TGTGCCAGCAGCCGGGACAGGGGACCAGATACGCAGTATTTT
CASSRDRGPDTQYF
>-|TRBJ2-2|TRBV20-1|-
TGCAGTGCTAGACCGGGACGGGACACCGGGGAGCTGTTTTTT
CSARPGRDTGELFF
>-|TRBJ1-2|TRBV14|-
TGTGCCAGCAGCCTAGAAAACCGGGACTATGGCTACACCTTC
CASSLENRDYGYTF
>-|TRBJ2-1|TRBV7-2|-
TGTGCCAGCAGCTTACTCAGGGCGTATGAGCAGTTCTTC
CASSLLRAYEQFF
>TRBD1|TRBJ2-3|TRBV12-3/TRBV12-4|few
TGTGCCAGCCGACGGACAGGCATAAGCACAGATACGCAGTATTTT
CASRRTGISTDTQYF
>-|TRBJ1-3|TRBV15|-
TGTGCCACCAGCCCGACGCGAGACACCATATATTTT
CATSPTRDTIYF
>TRBD1|TRBJ1-5|TRBV6-2/TRBV6-3|once
TGTGCCAGCAGTTACTCCCCAGGGGGCCCCAAGGACAATCAGCCCCAGCATTTT
CASSYSPGGPKDNQPQHF
>-|TRBJ1-4|TRBV5-6|-
TGTGCCAGCAGCGGCCGGGGTGAAAAACTGTTTTTT
CASSGRGEKLFF
>TRBD2|TRBJ2-1|TRBV29-1|-
TGCAGCGCGGTACGGACTAGCGGGAGGGTCTACAATGAGCAGTTCTTC
CSAVRTSGRVYNEQFF
>TRBD1|TRBJ2-7|TRBV7-9|-
TGTGCCAGCAGCTTAACCTACCGGGACAGGGTGCAGTACGAGCAGTACTTC
CASSLTYRDRVQYEQYF
>-|TRBJ2-6|TRBV4-2|-
TGTGCCAGCAGCCAAGGCCCCCCACGGAACTCTGGGGCCAACGTCCTGACTTTC
CASSQGPPRNSGANVLTF
>-|TRBJ2-5|TRBV6-5|-
TGTGCCAGCAGTCAAGGGCTACCTAAACGCAACCAAGAGACCCAGTACTTC
CASSQGLPKRNQETQYF
>-|TRBJ1-2|TRBV29-1|-
TGCAGCGTCAAAAGTGGGGCAACCTATGGCTACACCTTC
CSVKSGATYGYTF
>TRBD1|TRBJ2-1|TRBV20-1|-
TGCAGTGCTAGAGTCAGGGGGATCTCCTACAATGAGCAGTTCTTC
CSARVRGISYNEQFF
>-|TRBJ2-2|TRBV20-1|-
TGCAGTGCTGCTCGGACAGTCCGGGAGCTGTTTTTT
CSAARTVRELFF
>-|TRBJ1-1|TRBV6-5|-
TGTGCCAGCAGAAGGGAGGCGCGGAACACTGAAGCTTTCTTT
CASRREARNTEAFF
>-|TRBJ1-6|TRBV6-5|few
TGTGCCAGCAGTTACCTGGGCCCGCATAATTCACCCCTCCACTTT
CASSYLGPHNSPLHF
>-|TRBJ1-6|TRBV7-9|-
TGTGCCAGCAGCTTAGACCCCCAGGGGAAGCAGAATTCACCCCTCCACTTT
CASSLDPQGKQNSPLHF